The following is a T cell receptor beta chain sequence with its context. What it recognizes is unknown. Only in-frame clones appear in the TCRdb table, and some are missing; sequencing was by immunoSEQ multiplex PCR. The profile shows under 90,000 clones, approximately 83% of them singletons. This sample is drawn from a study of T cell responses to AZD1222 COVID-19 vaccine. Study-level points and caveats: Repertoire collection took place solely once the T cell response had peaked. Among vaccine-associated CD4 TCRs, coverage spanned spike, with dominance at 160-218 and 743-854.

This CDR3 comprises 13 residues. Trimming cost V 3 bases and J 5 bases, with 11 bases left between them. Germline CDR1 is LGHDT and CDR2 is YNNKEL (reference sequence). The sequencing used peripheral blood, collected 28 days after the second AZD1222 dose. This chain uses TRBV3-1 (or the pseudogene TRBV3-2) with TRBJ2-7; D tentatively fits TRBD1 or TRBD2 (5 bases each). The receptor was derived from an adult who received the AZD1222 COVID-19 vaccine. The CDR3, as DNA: TGTGCCAGCAGCCACCCGGGACGGAACGAGCAGTACTTC. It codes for CASSHPGRNEQYF.